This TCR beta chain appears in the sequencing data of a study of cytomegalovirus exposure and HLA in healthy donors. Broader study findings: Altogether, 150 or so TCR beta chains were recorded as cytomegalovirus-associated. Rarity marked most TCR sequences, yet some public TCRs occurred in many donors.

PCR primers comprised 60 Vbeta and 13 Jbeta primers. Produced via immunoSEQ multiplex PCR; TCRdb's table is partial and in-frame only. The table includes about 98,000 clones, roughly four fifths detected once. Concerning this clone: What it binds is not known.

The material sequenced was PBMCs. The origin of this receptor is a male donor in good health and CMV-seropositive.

In DNA form, the CDR3 reads TGTGCCAGCAGCCCCCGGGAGACCCAGTACTTC. It codes for CASSPRETQYF. The chain uses TRBV28 and TRBJ2-5, with unresolved D. V gave up 6 bases and J gave up 5 bases, with 7 bases separating them. This CDR3 has 11 residues. Germline CDR1 reads MDHEN; CDR2 reads SYDVKM.